This T cell receptor (beta chain) derives from a study of CD8 T cells in Susac syndrome. RNA amounts of roughly 0.45 to 1 ug underwent reverse transcription with random hexamers. Across 54 Vbeta and 13 Jbeta, TCR beta CDR3 was amplified with immunoSEQ multiplex PCR. TCRdb independently ran MiXCR on the immunoSEQ multiplex PCR reads; one entry per CDR3 protein. The data show about 150,000 distinct CDR3 sequences, nearly 97% seen once. From blood CD8+ and CD4+ T cells, the TCR beta chain was sequenced. Those who served as multiple sclerosis controls were treatment-naive patients with stable or active relapsing-remitting disease. The authors negatively isolated CD8+ and CD4+ T cells and FACS-enriched TEMRA cells. Sequenced material: CD8+ T cells from PBMCs. This TCR came from a human donor with multiple sclerosis.

Here the CDR3 DNA reads TGTGCCAGCAGCGCGAGGGCAGACGGCATTCAGTACTTC. This sequence encodes CASSARADGIQYF. This chain joins TRBV7-6 and TRBJ2-4; D possibly corresponds to TRBD2 (5 bases). The CDR3 length is 13 residues. The germline CDR1 and CDR2 sequences are SGHVS and FNYEAQ. The ends were cut back, 5 bases at V and 9 bases at J, with 14 bases in the middle.